This T cell receptor beta chain came from a study of Graves' ophthalmopathy and Graves' hyperthyroidism. CDR3 size: 12 residues. CDR1 is GTSNPN and CDR2 is SVGIG in the germline V gene (reference sequence). V lost 1 base to trimming and J lost 2 bases, with 3 bases between them. This clonotype occurred many times. RNA transcripts served as template for amplifying TCR beta CDR3 sequences. First-round RT-PCR employed HTBI primers, with a second-round multiplex PCR after it. TCRdb redid the calling of the multiplex PCR reads with MiXCR, one entry per CDR3 protein. This sample carries some 520,000 distinct CDR3 sequences, roughly 14% of them seen once, and the ten largest clones take over 8%. Enrollment excluded any patients with other autoimmune diseases, uncontrolled infections, pregnancy or lactation.

This receptor was identified in a woman younger than 45 with Graves' ophthalmopathy. What was sequenced was blood. V is TRBV30 and J is TRBJ1-3; D not resolved. CDR3 coding DNA: TGTGCCTGGAGTGGGACTGGAAACACCATATATTTT. Amino acid sequence: CAWSGTGNTIYF.